A selection of T cell receptor beta chains follows, all from one sample in a study of technical replicates of blood from several donors. The data were produced by immunoSEQ multiplex PCR, yet TCRdb's version contains in-frame clones alone and is incomplete. The sample shows 74,000 or so clones, 90% to 97% of them seen only once. Material: T cells isolated from PBMCs. The receptors derive from a human donor in good health. Both conserved end residues are part of each CDR3. Fields, in order: CDR3 protein, CDR3 DNA, clone size, J gene, V gene, D gene. A D gene is named only where the DNA matches it firmly. Not all rows give a size; the values are once, few, many and, for expanded clones, a class.

CDR3aa: CASRGGFYNEQFF
CDR3nt: TGTGCCAGCAGAGGCGGGTTTTACAATGAGCAGTTCTTC
abundance: .
j_gene: TRBJ2-1
v_gene: TRBV2
d_gene: .

CDR3aa: CSVEGPGQGDYEQYF
CDR3nt: TGCAGCGTTGAAGGCCCGGGACAGGGGGATTACGAGCAGTACTTC
abundance: .
j_gene: TRBJ2-7
v_gene: TRBV29-1
d_gene: TRBD1

CDR3aa: CASSYSMRNTEAFF
CDR3nt: TGTGCCAGCAGTTACTCGATGCGTAATACTGAAGCTTTCTTT
abundance: .
j_gene: TRBJ1-1
v_gene: TRBV6-5
d_gene: .

CDR3aa: CASLGGAGVILDTQYF
CDR3nt: TGTGCCAGCCTCGGGGGGGCGGGGGTAATCTTGGATACGCAGTATTTT
abundance: once
j_gene: TRBJ2-3
v_gene: TRBV9
d_gene: TRBD2

CDR3aa: CASSSRDRGSNQPQHF
CDR3nt: TGTGCCAGCAGCTCCCGGGACAGGGGTAGCAATCAGCCCCAGCATTTT
abundance: .
j_gene: TRBJ1-5
v_gene: TRBV2
d_gene: TRBD1

CDR3aa: CASSLYDPGIFSNQPQHF
CDR3nt: TGTGCCAGCAGTTTGTATGACCCCGGGATCTTTAGCAATCAGCCCCAGCATTTT
abundance: few
j_gene: TRBJ1-5
v_gene: TRBV27
d_gene: .

CDR3aa: CASSFSTGRSYEQYF
CDR3nt: TGCGCCAGCAGCTTTTCGACAGGGAGGTCCTACGAGCAGTACTTC
abundance: once
j_gene: TRBJ2-7
v_gene: TRBV5-1
d_gene: .

CDR3aa: CASSDRGQGEEKLFF
CDR3nt: TGCGCCAGCAGTGATAGAGGACAGGGTGAGGAAAAACTGTTTTTT
abundance: once
j_gene: TRBJ1-4
v_gene: TRBV10-2
d_gene: TRBD1

CDR3aa: CSVPLAGTNTGELFF
CDR3nt: TGCAGCGTTCCACTAGCGGGAACGAACACCGGGGAGCTGTTTTTT
abundance: .
j_gene: TRBJ2-2
v_gene: TRBV29-1
d_gene: TRBD2

CDR3aa: CASKTESSYNSPLHF
CDR3nt: TGTGCCAGCAAAACAGAGAGCTCCTATAATTCACCCCTCCACTTT
abundance: .
j_gene: TRBJ1-6
v_gene: TRBV2
d_gene: .

CDR3aa: CASSLERLYVGELFF
CDR3nt: TGTGCCAGTAGTCTCGAGCGGCTTTATGTCGGGGAGCTGTTTTTT
abundance: .
j_gene: TRBJ2-2
v_gene: TRBV19
d_gene: .

CDR3aa: CASSFGGASDTQYF
CDR3nt: TGTGCCAGCAGCTTCGGGGGGGCCTCAGATACGCAGTATTTT
abundance: .
j_gene: TRBJ2-3
v_gene: TRBV5-4
d_gene: TRBD2

CDR3aa: CASGQGAIVSTDTQYF
CDR3nt: TGTGCCAGCGGCCAGGGGGCCATAGTCAGCACAGATACGCAGTATTTT
abundance: .
j_gene: TRBJ2-3
v_gene: TRBV9
d_gene: TRBD1

CDR3aa: CASVVAGSYEQYF
CDR3nt: TGTGCCAGCGTGGTAGCGGGAAGCTACGAGCAGTACTTC
abundance: .
j_gene: TRBJ2-7
v_gene: TRBV6-1
d_gene: TRBD2

CDR3aa: CASSIEATRPSYEQYF
CDR3nt: TGTGCCAGTAGTATAGAGGCGACTAGACCAAGCTACGAGCAGTACTTC
abundance: .
j_gene: TRBJ2-7
v_gene: TRBV19
d_gene: .

CDR3aa: CATSRDQGVGETQYF
CDR3nt: TGTGCCACCAGCAGAGATCAGGGGGTGGGTGAGACCCAGTACTTC
abundance: .
j_gene: TRBJ2-5
v_gene: TRBV15
d_gene: TRBD1

CDR3aa: CASGPLLREGEQYF
CDR3nt: TGTGCCAGCGGCCCCCTGTTGCGGGAGGGTGAGCAGTACTTC
abundance: .
j_gene: TRBJ2-7
v_gene: TRBV28
d_gene: TRBD2

CDR3aa: CASSPAENTGELFF
CDR3nt: TGTGCCAGCAGCCCGGCGGAGAACACCGGGGAGCTGTTTTTT
abundance: .
j_gene: TRBJ2-2
v_gene: TRBV4-2
d_gene: .

CDR3aa: CASSLGLAGLYEQYF
CDR3nt: TGTGCCAGCAGCTTAGGGCTAGCGGGCCTCTACGAGCAGTACTTC
abundance: .
j_gene: TRBJ2-7
v_gene: TRBV11-2
d_gene: TRBD2

CDR3aa: CASRTGLNTEAFF
CDR3nt: TGCGCCAGCAGAACAGGGTTGAACACTGAAGCTTTCTTT
abundance: .
j_gene: TRBJ1-1
v_gene: TRBV10-2
d_gene: .

CDR3aa: CASSFWGDTEAFF
CDR3nt: TGTGCCAGCAGTTTTTGGGGGGACACTGAAGCTTTCTTT
abundance: .
j_gene: TRBJ1-1
v_gene: TRBV28
d_gene: .

CDR3aa: CASSLTGTGIYEQYF
CDR3nt: TGTGCCAGCAGCCTTACCGGGACAGGGATCTACGAGCAGTACTTC
abundance: .
j_gene: TRBJ2-7
v_gene: TRBV7-3
d_gene: TRBD1

CDR3aa: CASSSIQGGPYEQYF
CDR3nt: TGTGCCAGCAGCTCTATACAGGGGGGTCCCTACGAGCAGTACTTC
abundance: .
j_gene: TRBJ2-7
v_gene: TRBV7-8
d_gene: TRBD1

CDR3aa: CASSLVRGEQYF
CDR3nt: TGTGCCAGCAGCTTAGTACGAGGCGAGCAGTACTTC
abundance: .
j_gene: TRBJ2-7
v_gene: TRBV7-2
d_gene: .

CDR3aa: CSVRTGEWDSPLHF
CDR3nt: TGCAGCGTTAGGACAGGAGAGTGGGATTCACCCCTCCACTTT
abundance: .
j_gene: TRBJ1-6
v_gene: TRBV29-1
d_gene: TRBD1

CDR3aa: CASSIGSLMNTEAFF
CDR3nt: TGTGCCAGTAGTATAGGTTCACTTATGAACACTGAAGCTTTCTTT
abundance: .
j_gene: TRBJ1-1
v_gene: TRBV19
d_gene: .

CDR3aa: CASSTPGLANTGELFF
CDR3nt: TGTGCCAGCAGCACGCCGGGACTAGCGAACACCGGGGAGCTGTTTTTT
abundance: .
j_gene: TRBJ2-2
v_gene: TRBV5-4
d_gene: TRBD2

CDR3aa: CASSLSPGQKNSPLHF
CDR3nt: TGTGCCAGCTCCCTGAGCCCGGGACAGAAGAATTCACCCCTCCACTTT
abundance: .
j_gene: TRBJ1-6
v_gene: TRBV4-2
d_gene: TRBD1

CDR3aa: CASSELAGGLGEQYF
CDR3nt: TGTGCCAGCAGTGAATTAGCGGGGGGTCTTGGGGAGCAGTACTTC
abundance: .
j_gene: TRBJ2-7
v_gene: TRBV6-1
d_gene: TRBD2

CDR3aa: CASRSLRRDDEAFF
CDR3nt: TGTGCCAGCAGAAGCCTTAGGAGGGATGATGAAGCTTTCTTT
abundance: .
j_gene: TRBJ1-1
v_gene: TRBV6-1
d_gene: .

CDR3aa: CASSLNRNTEAFF
CDR3nt: TGTGCCAGCAGCTTAAACAGGAACACTGAAGCTTTCTTT
abundance: .
j_gene: TRBJ1-1
v_gene: TRBV9
d_gene: .

CDR3aa: CASSPTTDTDTQYF
CDR3nt: TGTGCCAGCAGCCCTACGACAGACACAGATACGCAGTATTTT
abundance: .
j_gene: TRBJ2-3
v_gene: TRBV5-4
d_gene: .

CDR3aa: CASRHPGGSSYEQYF
CDR3nt: TGTGCCAGCAGACACCCCGGGGGATCTTCCTACGAGCAGTACTTC
abundance: .
j_gene: TRBJ2-7
v_gene: TRBV11-3
d_gene: .

CDR3aa: CARSGTVSPSYGYTF
CDR3nt: TGTGCCAGGTCCGGGACAGTGTCCCCCTCCTATGGCTACACCTTC
abundance: few
j_gene: TRBJ1-2
v_gene: TRBV2
d_gene: TRBD1

CDR3aa: CASSGAGYGYTF
CDR3nt: TGTGCCAGCAGTGGAGCAGGCTATGGCTACACCTTC
abundance: .
j_gene: TRBJ1-2
v_gene: TRBV6-4
d_gene: .

CDR3aa: CASSSRTGGRDTQYF
CDR3nt: TGTGCCAGCAGCTCCAGGACCGGAGGGCGAGATACGCAGTATTTT
abundance: .
j_gene: TRBJ2-3
v_gene: TRBV5-4
d_gene: .

CDR3aa: CASLQTSGGQETQYF
CDR3nt: TGCGCCAGCCTGCAAACTAGCGGGGGGCAAGAGACCCAGTACTTC
abundance: .
j_gene: TRBJ2-5
v_gene: TRBV5-1
d_gene: TRBD2

CDR3aa: CASIFNRGNQPQHF
CDR3nt: TGTGCCAGCATATTTAACAGGGGCAATCAGCCCCAGCATTTT
abundance: .
j_gene: TRBJ1-5
v_gene: TRBV6-1
d_gene: .

CDR3aa: CASSLGEPEQFF
CDR3nt: TGTGCCAGCAGCTTAGGCGAGCCGGAGCAGTTCTTC
abundance: .
j_gene: TRBJ2-1
v_gene: TRBV7-9
d_gene: .

CDR3aa: CASSQTVLVYTF
CDR3nt: TGCGCCAGCAGCCAAACAGTCCTTGTCTACACCTTC
abundance: .
j_gene: TRBJ1-2
v_gene: TRBV4-1
d_gene: .

CDR3aa: CSVGTGGDEQYF
CDR3nt: TGCAGCGTCGGGACAGGCGGCGACGAGCAGTACTTC
abundance: .
j_gene: TRBJ2-7
v_gene: TRBV29-1
d_gene: TRBD1

CDR3aa: CAISDRTSHEQFF
CDR3nt: TGTGCCATCAGTGACAGGACTAGCCATGAGCAGTTCTTC
abundance: .
j_gene: TRBJ2-1
v_gene: TRBV10-3
d_gene: TRBD2

CDR3aa: CASSQGRQRGNEQYF
CDR3nt: TGCGCCAGCAGCCAAGGCCGCCAGCGGGGGAACGAGCAGTACTTC
abundance: .
j_gene: TRBJ2-7
v_gene: TRBV4-1
d_gene: TRBD2

CDR3aa: CASSLGQGDSNQPQHF
CDR3nt: TGCGCCAGCAGCTTGGGACAGGGTGACAGCAATCAGCCCCAGCATTTT
abundance: .
j_gene: TRBJ1-5
v_gene: TRBV5-1
d_gene: TRBD1